The rows below give T cell receptor beta chains drawn from one sample of a study of control samples from healthy donors and cancer patients. The assay was immunoSEQ multiplex PCR, and TCRdb's table has in-frame clones only and misses some. This sample has 130,000 or so clones, with 80% to 90% found just once. Sequencing used blood. These receptors originate from a man aged 50 to 60 in good health. Each CDR3 is given with its conserved first and last residue. The D gene is left open where the match is weak. Clone size, where shown, is once, few, many, or a class for clones that have expanded.

V gene: TRBV11-2; J gene: TRBJ2-7; D gene: .; clone size: .; CDR3 protein: CASSLMGGPYEQYF; CDR3 DNA: TGTGCCAGCAGCTTAATGGGTGGACCCTACGAGCAGTACTTC
V gene: TRBV11-2; J gene: TRBJ1-2; D gene: .; clone size: .; CDR3 protein: CASSLDRQLSNYGYTF; CDR3 DNA: TGTGCCAGCAGCTTAGATAGGCAGCTATCGAACTATGGCTACACCTTC
V gene: TRBV30; J gene: TRBJ1-4; D gene: TRBD1; clone size: .; CDR3 protein: CAWSFRDRVEKLFF; CDR3 DNA: TGTGCCTGGAGTTTCCGGGACAGGGTTGAAAAACTGTTTTTT
V gene: TRBV10-3; J gene: TRBJ2-7; D gene: .; clone size: .; CDR3 protein: CAISGRRGQYF; CDR3 DNA: TGTGCCATCAGTGGCCGGAGGGGGCAGTACTTC
V gene: TRBV29-1; J gene: TRBJ2-3; D gene: .; clone size: .; CDR3 protein: CSAQLQGDTQYF; CDR3 DNA: TGCAGCGCCCAGCTACAGGGAGATACGCAGTATTTT
V gene: TRBV5-1; J gene: TRBJ2-3; D gene: .; clone size: .; CDR3 protein: CASSSWGQNTDTQYF; CDR3 DNA: TGCGCCAGCAGCTCTTGGGGGCAGAACACAGATACGCAGTATTTT
V gene: TRBV2; J gene: TRBJ2-1; D gene: .; clone size: .; CDR3 protein: CASSLGGYYNEQFF; CDR3 DNA: TGTGCCAGCAGTTTGGGCGGTTACTACAATGAGCAGTTCTTC
V gene: TRBV6-1; J gene: TRBJ2-3; D gene: TRBD2; clone size: .; CDR3 protein: CASSELAGGPDTQYF; CDR3 DNA: TGTGCTAGCAGTGAACTAGCGGGGGGGCCGGATACGCAGTATTTT
V gene: TRBV19; J gene: TRBJ2-3; D gene: TRBD2; clone size: .; CDR3 protein: CASSWTSGGLLTDTQYF; CDR3 DNA: TGTGCCAGTAGTTGGACTAGCGGGGGCCTTCTGACAGATACGCAGTATTTT
V gene: TRBV7-9; J gene: TRBJ1-1; D gene: TRBD1; clone size: few; CDR3 protein: CASSWGTGANTEAFF; CDR3 DNA: TGTGCCAGCAGCTGGGGGACAGGGGCGAACACTGAAGCTTTCTTT
V gene: TRBV18; J gene: TRBJ2-2; D gene: .; clone size: .; CDR3 protein: CASSPPSRAGSGELFF; CDR3 DNA: TGTGCCAGCTCACCACCGTCCAGGGCGGGAAGCGGGGAGCTGTTTTTT
V gene: TRBV5-4; J gene: TRBJ2-7; D gene: .; clone size: .; CDR3 protein: CASRIDSSNEQYF; CDR3 DNA: TGTGCCAGCAGAATCGACAGTTCGAACGAGCAGTACTTC
V gene: TRBV5-5; J gene: TRBJ1-1; D gene: .; clone size: .; CDR3 protein: CASSLSWGNTEAFF; CDR3 DNA: TGTGCCAGCAGCTTGTCATGGGGGAACACTGAAGCTTTCTTT
V gene: TRBV7-9; J gene: TRBJ2-5; D gene: TRBD1; clone size: .; CDR3 protein: CASTTGGRETQYF; CDR3 DNA: TGTGCCAGCACGACAGGGGGCCGGGAGACCCAGTACTTC
V gene: TRBV10-3; J gene: TRBJ2-5; D gene: .; clone size: .; CDR3 protein: CAISEGGLGLQETQYF; CDR3 DNA: TGTGCCATCAGTGAGGGTGGGCTGGGCCTCCAAGAGACCCAGTACTTC
V gene: TRBV4-1; J gene: TRBJ2-3; D gene: TRBD2; clone size: once; CDR3 protein: CASSLTPWAGGNSDTQYF; CDR3 DNA: TGCGCCAGCAGCCTTACCCCCTGGGCGGGGGGAAATTCAGATACGCAGTATTTT
V gene: TRBV30; J gene: TRBJ2-2; D gene: .; clone size: .; CDR3 protein: CASGQGSTGELFF; CDR3 DNA: TGTGCCTCGGGGCAGGGTAGCACCGGGGAGCTGTTTTTT